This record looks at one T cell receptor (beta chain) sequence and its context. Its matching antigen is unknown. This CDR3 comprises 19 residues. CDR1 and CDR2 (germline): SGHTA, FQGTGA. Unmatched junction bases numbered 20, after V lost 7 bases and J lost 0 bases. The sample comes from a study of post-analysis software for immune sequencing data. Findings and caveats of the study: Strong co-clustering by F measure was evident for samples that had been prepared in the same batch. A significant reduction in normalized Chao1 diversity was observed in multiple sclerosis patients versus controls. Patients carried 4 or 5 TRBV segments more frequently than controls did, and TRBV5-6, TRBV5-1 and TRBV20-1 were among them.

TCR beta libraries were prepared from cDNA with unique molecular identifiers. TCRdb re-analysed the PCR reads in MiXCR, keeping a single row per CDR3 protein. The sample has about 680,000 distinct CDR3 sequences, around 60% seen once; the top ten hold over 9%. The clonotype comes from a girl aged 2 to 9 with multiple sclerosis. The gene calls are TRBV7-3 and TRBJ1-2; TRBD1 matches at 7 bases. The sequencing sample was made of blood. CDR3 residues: CASTRDRKRDNKTNYGYTF. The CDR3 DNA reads TGTGCCAGCACCCGGGACAGAAAAAGGGATAATAAAACTAACTATGGCTACACCTTC.